This T cell receptor (beta chain) was sequenced for a study of blood T cells in healthy people across ages (dated by TCRdb to the mid-2010s). Background for the entire study: In model experiments, template switching captured about one uniquely barcoded TCR beta cDNA molecule for every two T cells. To avoid experimental bias, donors of different ages were distributed randomly across sequencing lanes. To track age-related changes in TCR beta repertoire diversity, the study relied on deep sequencing normalized with unique cDNA molecular identifiers. For two donors (one aged 18 to 30 and one aged 80 or older), the study analyzed two additional independent replicas of 1 million unique cDNA reads from the same blood draw. Donors were grouped into four age groups: young (average roughly 15 years), middle-aged (39), aged (around 60) and long-lived (approximately 82).

This clonotype was counted between two and nine times. Its binding antigen is unknown. No much larger clonotype is one base removed from it; base qualities were not supplied. Points the paper makes about the study in general: Because the CMV infection status of the donors was unknown, age-related changes in expanded clonotypes may potentially have been confounded. The percentage of naive T cells measured by flow cytometry correlated strongly with observed TCR beta diversity. Bulk unsorted PBMC profiling prevented conclusive comparison of naive and antigen-experienced compartments. Total diversity estimates from one million sequenced T cells were considered lower bounds and underestimates. Compared with the aged group, more naive CD4+ T cells, fewer expanded clones and increased TCR diversity were shown by the long-lived group, suggesting age selection. Observed TCR beta diversity per million T cells fell roughly linearly with age, and a significant reduction was already apparent by age around 44.

Library construction relied on 5' RACE. Reads for this sample came from an Illumina HiSeq 2500. A second about 7 to 12 cycle PCR used a sample-barcoded 5' primer and a J-beta primer mix. A unique molecular identifier was introduced onto each TCR beta cDNA molecule by a template-switch 5' adaptor carrying 12 random nucleotides. At least 2.5 million CDR3-containing paired-end reads were obtained from each sample. The Mint cDNA synthesis kit, primed by a TRBC-specific oligonucleotide, was used to synthesize first-strand cDNA from all RNA. Following uracil-DNA glycosylase treatment, all cDNA underwent a first 18-cycle PCR with the universal primers M1SS and BC2_uni_R. As for the authors' bioinformatics: For normalization, 1 million high-quality reads were randomly selected from each sample, with every read carrying a distinct molecular identifier. Instead of being binned into consensus sequences, reads with shared molecular identifiers were discarded. MiTCR, run with a Q25 quality threshold and the strictest error-elimination algorithm, handled CDR3 identification, clonotype clustering and error correction. A nonparametric unseen species model using Euler transformation provided a lower-bound estimate of total TCR beta diversity. The raw public reads went through TCRdb reprocessing: fastp at Q25, MiXCR clone calling, in-frame beta chains kept. Each CDR3 protein appears once, grouped with its most common genes and DNA. The V and J calls were not made by the authors but by TCRdb's processing. This sample holds some 900,000 distinct CDR3 sequences; about 44% were observed only once. Clones ranked in the top ten supply 13% of the sample.

CDR3 length: 16 amino acids, cysteine to phenylalanine. Only the CDR3 portion is preserved as DNA: 48 bases, with reading frame beginning at the first base. CDR1 and CDR2 were assigned from the germline V gene as SGHNT and YENEEA. V is shortened by 1 base, J by 6 bases, and the region joining them spans 15 bases. Systemically healthy Caucasian individuals from Russia, around 39 in total and aged roughly 6 to 100 years, were included as donors. Each donor gave about 11 milliliters of peripheral blood, drawn into EDTA-treated Vacutainer tubes. Ficoll-Paque density-gradient centrifugation was used to isolate PBMCs, with at least 7 million per sample. Total RNA was extracted from PBMCs with Trizol reagent, with at least 5.5 micrograms obtained per sample. The percentages of naive CD45RAhigh/CD27high T cells were determined by flow cytometry on a PBMC aliquot from every donor.

Sample: blood. The rearrangement joined TRBV11-3 to TRBJ2-2; TRBD2 is a possible D gene, resting on 5 matching bases. The origin of this receptor is a man under 40 in good health. CDR3 sequence: CASSLGSTGSAGELFF. The DNA is TGTGCCAGCAGCTTAGGTTCTACGGGTAGCGCCGGGGAGCTGTTTTTT.